This record concerns one TCR beta chain sequence. Produced via immunoSEQ multiplex PCR; TCRdb's table is partial and in-frame only. The data contain 200,000 or so clones, about 90% of them seen just once; the ten biggest clones take up less than 14%. This sample was included in a study of blood T cell repertoires in COVID-19. The germline CDR1 and CDR2 sequences are SGHDT and YYEEEE. With V trimmed by 2 bases and J by 4 bases, 6 bases remained unmatched. The CDR3 totals 15 residues. Specimen: PBMCs or T cells enriched from blood (not recorded which). The sequence was collected from a man younger than 45 who had recovered from COVID-19. This chain connects TRBV5-6 to TRBJ1-2, with 9 bases matching TRBD1. CDR3 residues: CASSFRQGDVYGYTF. CDR3 nucleotides: TGTGCCAGCAGCTTTCGACAGGGGGATGTCTATGGCTACACCTTC.